The clone carrying this T cell receptor beta chain was seen more than once but under ten times. Its antigen remains unidentified. Not recorded for this donor was the CMV serostatus. Primers included in the PCR were 60 Vbeta and 13 Jbeta primers. Sequencing used immunoSEQ multiplex PCR; TCRdb keeps in-frame clones, though not all of them. The repertoire includes about 180,000 clones, 72% of them detected once, and 2% to 2.5% sits in the top ten. This entry comes from a study of cytomegalovirus exposure and HLA in healthy donors. Study-level findings and limits: Per a later analysis, HLA-associated TCR beta chains showed more clonal expansion than other, equally common TCR beta chains.

The CDR3 has 12 amino acids. The germline V gene has CDR1 GTSNPN and CDR2 SVGIG (reference sequence). Trimming cost V 6 bases and J 5 bases, with 10 bases left between them. Sequencing was carried out using PBMCs. The TCR was taken from a human donor in good health. The chain links TRBV30 to TRBJ2-2; D may be TRBD2 (6 bases). CDR3 region: CACLGGTGELFF. The CDR3 DNA is TGTGCCTGCCTCGGGGGAACCGGGGAGCTGTTTTTT.